This entry is about one T cell receptor (beta chain). This clonotype has more than one count but fewer than ten. What antigen it recognizes has not been identified. Base qualities are not provided; no much larger clone lies one nucleotide away. This specimen comes from a study of quantifying T cell responses using KT2 cells (TCRdb year 2017). As for the study more broadly: RNA was DNase-treated and reverse transcribed with TCR alpha and beta constant-region primers, mostly using SuperScript III. To prevent over-amplification, PCR2 was performed as a SYBR Green qPCR and halted at a predetermined fluorescence threshold. The efficiency of the T4 ligation step under optimum conditions was estimated to be greater than 8.5%. Points the paper makes about the study in general: No side-by-side comparison of the pipeline with other TCR sequencing techniques was included in the study. Detection of KT2 sequences showed saturation at very high KT2 spike-in numbers. KT2 sequences were detected down to the lowest spike-in tested, about one KT2 cell per 100,000 PBMC. Over several orders of magnitude, the number of KT2 alpha and beta sequences rose linearly with the number of KT2 cells put in.

To test the sensitivity and accuracy of the pipeline, known numbers of KT2, a T cell clone whose TCR had already been sequenced, were spiked into unfractionated PBMC. A range of KT2-to-PBMC ratios was generated by mixing KT2 cells with a fixed number of PBMC. Library prep was done by UMI-ligation and nested PCR. A single-stranded oligonucleotide carrying the Illumina SP2 sequence and a UMI was ligated to the cDNA 3' end using T4 RNA ligase 1. PCR1 used approximately 4 cycles (98 degrees C 15 s, 69 degrees C 30 s, 72 degrees C 40 s), and the beta primer was an equimolar mix of RC1.1 and RC1.2 that covered TRBC1 and TRBC2. Starting at PCR2, the TCR alpha and beta chains were handled separately, and sample indices and Illumina adaptors were added. Placed after an 8-base spacer, the UMI was made up of 12 random nucleotides arranged as two hexamers with a spacer between them. The libraries were sequenced on an Illumina MiSeq using v2 2x251 paired-end chemistry, usually with more than ten samples in each run. To increase diversity, roughly 5-7% PhiX DNA was added to each sequencing library. Per the original workflow: Raw reads were converted to FASTQ with bcl2fastq and were demultiplexed by dual indices with Demultiplexor. V and J genes were assigned by Decombinator through tag matching, with a single base-pair mismatch permitted. UMIs were used by Collapsinator to correct both sequencing errors and frequency errors caused by PCR heterogeneity. Decombinator identifiers were converted to nucleotide sequence by CDR3Translator, the sequences were translated to amino acids, and CDR3 was extracted using C- and N-terminal motifs. A cluster of KT2 sequences sharing one unique molecular identifier was counted as one distinct KT2 TCR. TCRdb trimmed public reads at Q25 via fastp, called clones via MiXCR and kept in-frame beta chains. Rows with one shared CDR3 protein collapse into an entry with the most common genes and DNA. The V and J calls come from TCRdb's annotation, not from the publication. Here the sample has 40,000 to 55,000 distinct CDR3 sequences; 9.5% to 13% occur a single time. Clones ranked in the top ten supply 10% of the sample.

This clonotype was sampled from a human donor. Specimen: PBMCs spiked with cells of the T cell clone KT2.

The CDR3 amino acid sequence is: CASSQEGGTGRNTGELFF. The DNA sequence reads TGTGCCAGCAGCCAAGAAGGAGGGACAGGTCGGAACACCGGGGAGCTGTTTTTT. The sequence links TRBV4-2 to TRBJ2-2; TRBD1 matches 8 bases in the middle. The germline V gene supplies CDR1 LGHNA and CDR2 YNFKEQ. V has 0 bases trimmed and J has 1 base trimmed; junction bases matching no gene number 7. Including cysteine and phenylalanine, the CDR3 has 18 amino acids. Left in the record is the CDR3 DNA by itself, 54 bases read in frame from the first base.